This T cell receptor beta chain appears in the sequencing data of a study of graft-versus-host responses after intestinal transplantation (dated by TCRdb to the early 2020s). Study-wide context: Recipients received multivisceral, liver-intestinal, or isolated intestinal transplants. A peak of at least 4% donor T cells among recipient peripheral blood mononuclear cells was the definition used for donor T cell macrochimerism. Instead of going to the commercial service, samples from a few later patients were sequenced in-house on an Illumina MiSeq and processed with MiXCR. After intestinal transplantation, graft-versus-host and host-versus-graft alloreactive T cell clones were followed in the graft, circulation and bone marrow using bulk TCR-beta CDR3 sequencing. Anti-thymocyte globulin induction was given to all recipients, followed by maintenance tacrolimus and steroids for approximately three years. The cohort enrolled 20 to 30 intestinal transplant recipients including one retransplant, and a few patients lacking pretransplant specimens were excluded. To identify alloreactive clones, pre-transplant mixed lymphocyte reaction products were sequenced and compared with unstimulated pre-transplant donor and recipient T cells. Findings and caveats that apply to the study as a whole: In patients with donor T cell macrochimerism, the allografts had high GvH to HvG T cell clonal ratios. Peak levels of circulating GvH clones were associated with declines in HvG clones early after transplant. The conclusions were limited by the relatively low number and heterogeneity of the intestinal transplant patients. GvH clones were found in recipient bone marrow, and some of the GvH clones appeared earlier in ileal mucosa or blood, which is consistent with an intestinal mucosal origin.

The meaning of the sample's time point label: cells obtained before transplantation from donor or recipient. Mixed lymphocyte reactions plated about 200,000 CFSE-labeled pre-transplant responders with about 200,000 irradiated violet-dye-labeled stimulators and were cultured for 6 days. After the mixed lymphocyte reaction, proliferating CD3+CD4+CFSE-low and CD3+CD8+CFSE-low responder cells were FACS-sorted on a BD Influx sorter. Remarks on this clone: Base qualities are not at hand, and no much larger clone is one base apart.

Receptor libraries were prepared by the immunoSEQ multiplex PCR assay. For most patients, genomic DNA was isolated with the Qiagen DNeasy Blood and Tissue Kit and shipped frozen to Adaptive Biotechnologies for TCR sequencing. Adaptive Biotechnologies carried out high-throughput TCR-beta CDR3 sequencing of genomic DNA for most patients. The study's own analysis went as follows. Adaptive's ImmunoSEQ software was the source of the TCR sequencing data for 15 to 20 patients, while a few other patients were processed with MiXCR and VDJtools. To correct CD4 versus CD8 sorting errors, any sequence found in both subsets at a frequency ratio below 5:1 was removed. CDR3 nucleotide sequences shared by donor and recipient were removed because the origin of these sequences could not be assigned. Alloreactive clones required at least 2-fold expansion over unstimulated cells and minimum CFSE-low frequency of 0.002% (template counts) or 0.001% (read counts). A clone was considered mappable if detected in the sequenced pre-transplant spleen, lymph node, or MLR CFSE-low populations of the donor or recipient. Cumulative frequency of alloreactive clones was calculated as a percentage of all sequences weighted by copy number. TCRdb took over this immuneACCESS table, retaining in-frame rearrangements with V and J assigned. Such tables are incomplete; in checked studies, under half of the missing clones stem from an unresolved V gene, and the remainder is unexplained. V and J calls plus clone size are reproduced from that table; the DNA served to infer D and trimming. The sample yields approximately 15,000 clones; 30% to 40% were counted once. Jointly, the top ten make up more than 3% of the sample.

The CDR3 contains 16 residues, cysteine and phenylalanine counted. Left in the record is the CDR3 DNA by itself, 48 bases read in frame from the first base. Relative to germline, V is 3 bases shorter and J is 6 bases shorter, with 18 bases between their ends. CDR1 and CDR2 were assigned from the germline V gene (reference sequence) as WNHNN and SYGVQD. The starting material was alloreactive CD8+ T cells from a mixed lymphocyte reaction culture, obtained before intestinal transplant. This specimen's cell subset or site label, per the study, means: CFSE-low proliferating T cells sorted from roughly six-day pre-transplant mixed lymphocyte reaction (GvH or HvG direction). This receptor was obtained from a human patient who received an intestinal transplant. The chain was built from TRBV10-1 and TRBJ2-1; TRBD1 might be the D gene, on 6 matching bases. The CDR3 corresponds to CASSDYGQGIGNEQFF. In nucleotides, the sequence is TGCGCCAGCAGTGATTACGGGCAGGGGATTGGCAATGAGCAGTTCTTC.